The entry that follows covers one TCR beta chain sequence. Its antigen is not known. These data originate in a study of identical twins. General study points: Cross-sectional statistical analysis was relied on for the conclusions, without the same donors being followed. Invariant T cells like MAIT and iNKT could partly confound the zero-insertion analyses. Clonotypes of the beta chain that were abundant in cord blood carried fewer insertions (memory repertoires showed none). Some out-of-frame alpha sequences were shared by twins, and these showed excess low generation probability.

Trimming at V came to 4 bases and at J to 0 bases, leaving 19 bases not matched to a gene. This CDR3 spans 21 amino acids. Germline V gene data show CDR1 as MNHNS and CDR2 as SASEGT. TCRdb re-called the 5' RACE reads with MiXCR, one entry per CDR3 protein. In the table there are 1.5 million to 2 million distinct CDR3 sequences, about 31% of which are singletons. V usage is TRBV6-1 and J usage is TRBJ1-5; 9 bases align to TRBD1. The sample consisted of cord blood. This TCR derives from a newborn girl in good health. The chain's CDR3 is CASSGQTGTGTLPYSNQPQHF. CDR3 coding DNA: TGTGCCAGCAGTGGCCAAACCGGGACAGGGACTCTCCCCTATAGCAATCAGCCCCAGCATTTT.